These 27 T cell receptor beta chains originate from one sample sequenced in a study of beta chain features in type 1 diabetes. Since all of the isolated RNA was reverse transcribed, expressed TCRB transcripts were what got sequenced. The protocol was immunoSEQ multiplex PCR, while the TCRdb copy is restricted to in-frame clones and leaves out a portion. The repertoire holds hundreds of thousands of clones, with less than 20% as singletons. The material sequenced was naive CD4+ T cells from blood. The receptor source for this set is a man aged 18 to 35 in good health.

The chain has TRBV5-6 and TRBJ1-4; D perhaps matches TRBD1 (5 bases). The germline V and J ends were trimmed by 3 bases and 1 base, with 13 bases remaining between them. CDR3 length equals 16 residues. Germline V lookup: CDR1 SGHDT, CDR2 YYEEEE. In DNA, the CDR3 is TGTGCCAGCAGCTCCCAAGGGGAGGGAACTAATGAAAAACTGTTTTTT. Translation gives CASSSQGEGTNEKLFF. Complete variable domain (other parts from reference TRBV5-6 and TRBJ1-4): DAGVTQSPTHLIKTRGQQVTLRCSPKSGHDTVSWYQQALGQGPQFIFQYYEEEERQRGNFPDRFSGHQFPNYSSELNVNALLLGDSALYLCASSSQGEGTNEKLFFGSGTQLSVL.

This clone was counted only a few times. The V and J genes are TRBV19 and TRBJ2-2; D is uncertain. This CDR3 has 16 amino acids. V was shortened by 3 bases and J by 0 bases, with 11 bases between the two germline ends. Germline V gene sequence: CDR1 LNHDA, CDR2 SQIVND (reference sequence). The CDR3 DNA sequence: TGTGCCAGTAGTATCGTGGGTCGAGCGAACACCGGGGAGCTGTTTTTT. It specifies CASSIVGRANTGELFF.

The chain employs TRBV12-5 and TRBJ2-5; TRBD1 matches 10 bases. The CDR3 runs to 18 residues. CDR1 and CDR2 from the germline V gene are LGHNT and FRNRAP. Unmatched junction bases numbered 9, after V lost 0 bases and J lost 2 bases. CDR3 in DNA: TGTGCTAGTGGTTTGGTGCTCACCCGGGACAGGGGACAAGAGACCCAGTACTTC. This gives the protein CASGLVLTRDRGQETQYF.

This clone was observed a handful of times. This rearrangement joins TRBV10-3 to TRBJ2-7, with 11 bases identical to TRBD2. Trimming removed 7 bases from V and 6 bases from J; junction bases left unmatched: 8. CDR3 length: 14 amino acids. The germline V gene has CDR1 ENHRY and CDR2 SYGVKD. The CDR3 reads CAITEGLAGGEQYF. CDR3 in DNA: TGTGCCATCACCGAGGGGCTAGCGGGAGGCGAGCAGTACTTC.

This clone was detected only once. The V and J genes are TRBV18 and TRBJ2-5; tentative D call: TRBD1 (5 bases). The DNA end lines up better with TRBJ2-7; the J call may be wrong. CDR3 size: 12 residues. In germline, CDR1 is KGHSH, CDR2 LQKENI. The CDR3 nucleotides read TGTGCCAGCTCACCCAGGGTAGACGAGCAGTACTTC. Its translation: CASSPRVDEQYF.

This clone appeared a few times. The V and J genes are TRBV5-1 and TRBJ2-7; D tentatively fits TRBD1 or TRBD2 (5 bases each). The ends were cut back, 3 bases at V and 6 bases at J, with 10 bases in the middle. The CDR3 sequence is 12 residues long. Looked up from germline, CDR1 is SGHRS and CDR2 is YFSETQ. CDR3 coding DNA: TGCGCCAGCAGCTGGGACCCGGGCGAGCAGTACTTC. Its translation: CASSWDPGEQYF.

CDR3 protein: CASSIARETGANVLTF. CDR3 coding DNA: TGTGCCAGTAGTATAGCGCGAGAGACTGGGGCCAACGTCCTGACTTTC. The rearrangement joins TRBV19 to TRBJ2-6; no reliable D call. V was cut by 1 base and J by 2 bases, with 9 bases left in between. Germline V gives CDR1 LNHDA, CDR2 SQIVND (reference sequence). The CDR3 is 16 amino acids.

The chain couples TRBV14 to TRBJ2-7; D unresolved. The CDR3 is made up of 13 amino acids. V dropped 1 base and J dropped 5 bases, with 9 bases sitting between them. Germline V lookup: CDR1 SGHDN, CDR2 FVKESK. CDR3: CASSQVRTHEQYF. In nucleotides, the CDR3 is TGTGCCAGCAGCCAAGTACGGACCCACGAGCAGTACTTC.

This sequence joins TRBV11-2 and TRBJ1-2; TRBD1 might be the D (5 bases). With 5 bases removed from V and 7 bases from J, the gap between germline ends came to 23 bases. The length of the CDR3 is 16 residues. Germline CDR1 is SGHAT and CDR2 is FQNNGV. The CDR3 protein is CASSRGTWSDGGGYTF. The CDR3 DNA sequence: TGTGCCAGCAGCCGTGGGACGTGGTCTGATGGGGGTGGCTACACCTTC.

As for this clone: This sample includes further DNA sequences coding for the same CDR3. The gene calls are TRBV6-5 and TRBJ1-4, with D possibly matching TRBD1 (6 bases). This CDR3 is built from 14 residues. Germline-derived CDR1 and CDR2 are MNHEY and SVGAGI. Trimming took off 0 bases at V and 5 bases at J, with 7 bases between the two ends. The CDR3 coding sequence is TGTGCCAGCAGTTACTCAGGGGGGAATGAAAAACTGTTTTTT. Residues: CASSYSGGNEKLFF.

This clone was counted only a few times. The chain uses TRBV19 and TRBJ1-5; D remains ambiguous. CDR1 LNHDA and CDR2 SQIVND come from the germline V gene (reference sequence). The CDR3 spans 13 residues. Trimming took 1 base from V and 5 from J, leaving 6 bases between them. The CDR3 sequence: CASSIVPHQPQHF. CDR3 nucleotides: TGTGCCAGTAGTATAGTACCGCATCAGCCCCAGCATTTT. Complete variable domain (other parts from reference TRBV19 and TRBJ1-5): DGGITQSPKYLFRKEGQNVTLSCEQNLNHDAMYWYRQDPGQGLRLIYYSQIVNDFQKGDIAEGYSVSREKKESFPLTVTSAQKNPTAFYLCASSIVPHQPQHFGDGTRLSIL.

V gene TRBV5-1 combines with J gene TRBJ2-5, with a weak D call TRBD1 (6 bases). V was trimmed by 8 bases and J by 1 base, leaving 21 bases between them. Germline CDR1 SGHRS, CDR2 YFSETQ. This CDR3 is built from 16 residues. CDR3 nucleotides: TGCGCCAGTACCCCGATAGGAGGACAGACCCAAGAGACCCAGTACTTC. It yields the protein CASTPIGGQTQETQYF.

The chain uses TRBV5-1 and TRBJ1-5, with 7 bases aligning to TRBD1. Germline-derived CDR1 and CDR2 are SGHRS and YFSETQ. The trim removed 0 bases at V and 1 base at J, leaving 4 bases unmatched. The CDR3 is 16 residues long. DNA for the CDR3: TGCGCCAGCAGCTTGGCCCCACAGGGGAGCAATCAGCCCCAGCATTTT. It translates to CASSLAPQGSNQPQHF.

This clone was picked up many times. The chain is built from TRBV23-1 and TRBJ2-4; tentatively, D is TRBD2 (5 bases). TRBV23-1 is recorded as an ORF, its role being uncertain. Between the trimmed V and J ends, which lost 11 bases and 8 bases, there was a span of 16 bases. The CDR3 contains 12 residues. The DNA for the CDR3 is TGCGCCCGGATCCGGGGATATCACATTCAGTACTTC. Protein sequence: CARIRGYHIQYF.

Here the CDR3 DNA reads TGTGCCAGCTCACCCAGGGAGGCAGCCACTGAAGCTTTCTTT. Protein sequence: CASSPREAATEAFF. The chain has TRBV18 and TRBJ1-1; a weak D match, TRBD1 (5 bases). V shed 3 bases and J shed 4 bases, with 12 bases lying between them. From germline, CDR1 is KGHSH and CDR2 LQKENI. This CDR3 is built from 14 residues.

This clone was counted only a few times. The chain uses TRBV29-1 and TRBJ2-7; 10 bases are shared with TRBD2. This CDR3 has 14 amino acids. The ends lost 6 bases at V and 4 bases at J; junction bases unmatched: 9. CDR1 and CDR2 from the germline V gene are SQVTM and ANQGSEA. The CDR3, as DNA: TGCAGCGTCGGGGCACTAGCGGGGTCATACGAGCAGTACTTC. As protein: CSVGALAGSYEQYF.

V usage is TRBV25-1 and J usage is TRBJ2-7; TRBD2 agrees at 8 bases. Germline V lookup: CDR1 MGHDK, CDR2 SYGVNS. Trimming cost V 4 bases and J 3 bases; bases outside gene matches: 5. This CDR3 has 14 amino acids. In DNA form, the CDR3 reads TGTGCCAGCAGTGGAGTGGGACTAGGCTACGAGCAGTACTTC. Protein product: CASSGVGLGYEQYF.

The chain couples TRBV10-3 to TRBJ1-1, with D perhaps matching TRBD1 (5 bases). V shed 10 bases and J shed 11 bases, with 17 bases lying between them. CDR1 and CDR2 from the germline V gene are ENHRY and SYGVKD. The CDR3 extends over 11 amino acids. This CDR3 is CATWSGLGAFF. The CDR3 DNA sequence: TGTGCCACTTGGTCAGGGTTGGGCGCTTTCTTT.

The chain links TRBV5-4 to TRBJ2-7; 8 bases match TRBD1. CDR1 is SGHNT, CDR2 YYREEE, per germline (reference sequence). This CDR3 is built from 14 residues. V lost 4 bases, J lost 1 base, and 4 bases stayed unmatched. This CDR3 is CASSPGQGSYEQYF. For the CDR3, the DNA is TGTGCCAGCAGCCCAGGACAGGGTTCCTACGAGCAGTACTTC.

This clone was counted between two and nine times. The chain uses TRBV7-3 and TRBJ2-3; perhaps TRBD1 as D (6 bases). The V gene lost 0 bases and the J gene lost 3 bases, with 22 bases spanning the gap. The CDR3 sequence is 19 residues long. The V gene's germline CDR1 is SGHTA and CDR2 FQGTGA. CDR3 in DNA: TGTGCCAGCAGCTTAACCCCATCCCTAACAGGGTTCCGGACAGATACGCAGTATTTT. Its protein is CASSLTPSLTGFRTDTQYF.

This clone came up a few times. The chain joins TRBV2 to TRBJ1-2, with D uncertain. The V gene lost 4 bases and the J gene lost 0 bases, with 21 bases spanning the gap. The length of the CDR3 is 18 residues. The V gene's germline CDR1 is SNHLY and CDR2 FYNNEI. CDR3 sequence (DNA): TGTGCCAGCAGTGCCGGGGTAGGGAGGGCCCACCCTAACTATGGCTACACCTTC. This codes for CASSAGVGRAHPNYGYTF.

This clone was detected only a few times. The chain carries TRBV7-3 and TRBJ2-1; D may correspond to TRBD1 or TRBD2 (5 bases each). Germline values: CDR1 SGHTA, CDR2 FQGTGA. The CDR3 has 13 residues. Trimming cost V 4 bases and J 7 bases, with 11 bases left between them. CDR3 in DNA: TGTGCCAGCAGCTCCCCGGGGCGAAATGAGCAGTTCTTC. Residues: CASSSPGRNEQFF.

This chain uses TRBV5-4 with TRBJ2-3, with D possibly matching TRBD1 (6 bases). CDR3 length equals 14 residues. Germline CDR1 is SGHNT and CDR2 is YYREEE (reference sequence). Trimming took 2 bases from V and 3 from J, leaving 10 bases between them. The CDR3: CASSLPGQTDTQYF. In nucleotides, the CDR3 is TGTGCCAGCAGCTTACCGGGACAAACAGATACGCAGTATTTT.

The DNA of the CDR3 is TGTGCCATCACGGTGGCTAACTATGGCTACACCTTC. This codes for CAITVANYGYTF. The rearrangement joins TRBV28 to TRBJ1-2; D not resolved. In germline, CDR1 is MDHEN, CDR2 SYDVKM. The CDR3 length is 12 residues. V dropped 10 bases and J dropped 0 bases, with 9 bases sitting between them.

The table lists this clone with a few counts. J is TRBJ2-3 and V is TRBV5-1; TRBD1 is a possible D gene (6 bases). CDR3 length: 14 amino acids. V was trimmed by 3 bases and J by 4 bases, leaving 12 bases between them. Germline CDR1 is SGHRS and CDR2 is YFSETQ. As DNA, the CDR3 is TGCGCCAGCAGCTCCCAAAACAGGGCAGATACGCAGTATTTT. It is translated as CASSSQNRADTQYF. Variable domain in full (rest from reference TRBV5-1 and TRBJ2-3): KAGVTQTPRYLIKTRGQQVTLSCSPISGHRSVSWYQQTPGQGLQFLFEYFSETQRNKGNFPGRFSGRQFSNSRSEMNVSTLELGDSALYLCASSSQNRADTQYFGPGTRLTVL.

This clone was detected only a few times. The chain recombines TRBV27 with TRBJ2-3; D gene uncertain. Germline V gene sequence: CDR1 MNHEY, CDR2 SMNVEV (reference sequence). Trimming left V 6 bases short and J 2 bases short, with 15 bases between. CDR3 size: 15 residues. The CDR3 is CASRIVVSPTDTQYF. Written as DNA, the CDR3 is TGTGCCAGCAGGATCGTGGTATCCCCCACAGATACGCAGTATTTT.

The rearrangement joins TRBV15 to TRBJ1-1; D possibly corresponds to TRBD1 (5 bases). V was trimmed by 0 bases and J by 5 bases, leaving 10 bases between them. Germline loops: CDR1 LNHNV, CDR2 YYDKDF (reference sequence). The CDR3 is 14 amino acids. CDR3 in DNA: TGTGCCACCAGCAGAGATATGGGGGAAACTGAAGCTTTCTTT. Its translation: CATSRDMGETEAFF.